Below, one TCR beta chain is given with its context. Its target is unknown. This entry belongs to a study of T cells in Graves' hyperthyroidism and ophthalmopathy. As for the study in general: Staff took peripheral blood when the initial diagnosis was made, before any treatment began.

Using RNA transcripts as the source, TCR beta CDR3 regions were amplified. TCR CDR3 regions were first amplified by RT-PCR with HTBI primers. TCRdb fed the multiplex PCR reads into MiXCR, producing one record per CDR3 protein. The sample records approximately 380,000 distinct CDR3 sequences, about 18% being singletons. Study-level points and caveats: The model identified upcoming ophthalmopathy a median approximately 6.5 months ahead of onset.

V was pared by 2 bases and J by 6 bases, with 10 bases between. The CDR3 is 13 residues long. Germline CDR1 LNHDA, CDR2 SQIVND (reference sequence). Any patient presenting with uncontrolled infection, other autoimmune disease, pregnancy or lactation was left out. The gene calls are TRBV19 and TRBJ1-1; a weak D match, TRBD1 (5 bases). The clonotype originates from a woman between 18 and 30 years old with Graves' hyperthyroidism. What was sequenced was blood. CDR3 in DNA: TGTGCCAGTAGTATATGGGAGGGGTCTGAAGCTTTCTTT. Protein product: CASSIWEGSEAFF. The full variable domain, its missing parts supplied by reference TRBV19 and TRBJ1-1, is DGGITQSPKYLFRKEGQNVTLSCEQNLNHDAMYWYRQDPGQGLRLIYYSQIVNDFQKGDIAEGYSVSREKKESFPLTVTSAQKNPTAFYLCASSIWEGSEAFFGQGTRLTVV.